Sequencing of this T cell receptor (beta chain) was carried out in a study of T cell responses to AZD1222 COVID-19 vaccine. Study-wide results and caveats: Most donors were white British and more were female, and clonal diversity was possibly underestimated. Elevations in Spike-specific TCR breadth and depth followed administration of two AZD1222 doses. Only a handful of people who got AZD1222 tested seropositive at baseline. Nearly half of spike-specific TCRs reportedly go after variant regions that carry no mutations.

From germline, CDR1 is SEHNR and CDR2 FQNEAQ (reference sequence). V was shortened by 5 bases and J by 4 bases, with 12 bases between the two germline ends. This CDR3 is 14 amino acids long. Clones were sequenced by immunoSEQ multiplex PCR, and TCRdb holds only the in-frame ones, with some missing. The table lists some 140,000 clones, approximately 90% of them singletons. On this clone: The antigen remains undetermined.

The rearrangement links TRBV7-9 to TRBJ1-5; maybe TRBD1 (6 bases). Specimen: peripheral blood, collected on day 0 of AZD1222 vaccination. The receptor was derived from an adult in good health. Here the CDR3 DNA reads TGTGCCAGCAGCACAGGACAGTTAAATCAGCCCCAGCATTTT. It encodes CASSTGQLNQPQHF.